This T cell receptor beta chain was sequenced for a study of post-analysis software for immune sequencing data. Study as a whole: Recorded disease courses covered relapsing-remitting, secondary progressive and progressive-relapsing multiple sclerosis. Some patients had no subtype annotation. Study-level findings and limits: Pronounced co-clustering by F measure was evident among identically batched samples. Those with multiple sclerosis, the patient group, showed significantly lower normalized Chao1 diversity than controls. Controls had lower frequencies than patients of 4 or 5 TRBV segments, which included TRBV5-6, TRBV5-1 and TRBV20-1.

Regarding this clonotype: No antigen is known for it.

The library was made from cDNA and included unique molecular identifiers. Using its own MiXCR run on the PCR reads, TCRdb lists one record per CDR3 protein. The data hold roughly 400,000 distinct CDR3 sequences, with 30% to 40% observed a single time. Germline-derived CDR1 and CDR2 are SQVTM and ANQGSEA. With V trimmed by 7 bases and J by 3 bases, 2 bases remained unmatched. The length of the CDR3 is 11 residues. This receptor was identified in a girl aged 2 to 10 with multiple sclerosis. The sequenced sample consisted of blood. The rearrangement joins TRBV29-1 to TRBJ2-5, with 7 bases identical to TRBD2. The CDR3, as DNA: TGCAGCGGTGGGGGGGAAGAGACCCAGTACTTC. It translates to CSGGGEETQYF.